Sequencing of this T cell receptor beta chain was carried out in a study of T cell clonotyping in hematopoietic cell transplantation. The table came from immunoSEQ multiplex PCR; TCRdb's copy has only in-frame clones and leaves some out. The sample yields about 16,000 clones, approximately 85% seen once. Comments on this clone: What it binds is unknown.

Study observations and caveats: Cells were unsorted, so CD4 and CD8 contributions were not separated. Recipient TCR diversity dropped after transplant; expanded clonotypes rose from day 30 to 180. Graft donor and pretransplant recipient Inverse Simpson Index values predicted broader posttransplant TCR diversity.

This CDR3 is 16 amino acids long. Germline V gene sequence: CDR1 SQVTM, CDR2 ANQGSEA. Losses at the gene ends were 3 bases for V and 0 bases for J; bases not matched to a gene: 9. The sequence was collected from a woman aged 35 to 49 in good health. Some clones in this sample may be carry-over from other donors' samples. The chain combines TRBV29-1 with TRBJ1-1; 8 bases are shared with TRBD1. Sequencing was done on a sample of peripheral blood mononuclear cells. In DNA, the CDR3 is TGCAGCGTTGATGGCCAGGGGGCTGCGATGAACACTGAAGCTTTCTTT. Translating it yields CSVDGQGAAMNTEAFF.